Here is one T cell receptor beta chain with its context. Antigen: not known. The sample comes from a study of identical twins. Study-wide findings and caveats: Out-of-frame TCR alpha sharing in monozygotic twins exceeded recombination model predictions. Invariant T cells like MAIT and iNKT could partly confound the zero-insertion analyses. Sequences that were out-of-frame, alpha and twin-shared displayed an excess of low generation probability. Abundant beta clonotypes from cord blood bore fewer insertions; memory repertoires lacked this pattern.

From the 5' RACE reads, TCRdb called clonotypes with MiXCR, one entry per CDR3 protein. The data hold 1.5 million to 2 million distinct CDR3 sequences, with around a third observed a single time. J lost 4 bases, V lost 3 bases, and 11 bases had no gene match. The CDR3 loop spans 16 amino acids. Germline V CDR1 and CDR2: MDHEN, SYDVKM. The sample was cord blood. The genes are TRBV28 and TRBJ1-2; 7 nucleotides align to TRBD1. This sequence originates from a newborn girl in good health. CDR3 coding DNA: TGTGCCAGCAGTTTGACCCCGGGACAGAGGTCCTATGGCTACACCTTC. Encoded protein: CASSLTPGQRSYGYTF.